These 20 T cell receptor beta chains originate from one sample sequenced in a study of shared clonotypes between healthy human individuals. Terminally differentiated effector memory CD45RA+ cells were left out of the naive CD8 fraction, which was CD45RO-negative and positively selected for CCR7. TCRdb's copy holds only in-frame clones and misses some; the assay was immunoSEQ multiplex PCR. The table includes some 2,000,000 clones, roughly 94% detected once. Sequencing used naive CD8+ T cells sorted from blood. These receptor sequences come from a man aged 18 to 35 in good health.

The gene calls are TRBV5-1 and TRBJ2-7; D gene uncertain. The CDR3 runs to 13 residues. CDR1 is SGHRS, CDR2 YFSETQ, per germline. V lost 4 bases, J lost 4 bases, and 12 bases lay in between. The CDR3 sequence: CASSEGSLYEQYF. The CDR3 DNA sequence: TGCGCCAGCAGCGAAGGGTCTTTGTACGAGCAGTACTTC.

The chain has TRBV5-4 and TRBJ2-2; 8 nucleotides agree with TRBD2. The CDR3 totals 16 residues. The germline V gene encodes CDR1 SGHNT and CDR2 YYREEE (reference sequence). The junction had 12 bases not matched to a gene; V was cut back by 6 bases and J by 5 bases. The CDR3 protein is CASNKGAGERTGELFF. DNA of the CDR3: TGTGCCAGCAACAAAGGAGCGGGAGAGCGAACCGGGGAGCTGTTTTTT. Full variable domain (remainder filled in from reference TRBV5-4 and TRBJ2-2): ETGVTQSPTHLIKTRGQQVTLRCSSQSGHNTVSWYQQALGQGPQFIFQYYREEENGRGNFPPRFSGLQFPNYSSELNVNALELDDSALYLCASNKGAGERTGELFFGEGSRLTVL.

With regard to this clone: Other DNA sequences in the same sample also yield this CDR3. The CDR3 spells CASSPGQSYGYTF. For the CDR3, the DNA is TGTGCCAGCAGTCCCGGACAGTCCTATGGCTACACCTTC. The chain carries TRBV27 and TRBJ1-2; TRBD1 might be the D (6 bases). Germline CDR1 is MNHEY and CDR2 is SMNVEV (reference sequence). The CDR3 is 13 amino acids. Deletions cut 5 bases from V and 4 bases from J, with 11 bases between.

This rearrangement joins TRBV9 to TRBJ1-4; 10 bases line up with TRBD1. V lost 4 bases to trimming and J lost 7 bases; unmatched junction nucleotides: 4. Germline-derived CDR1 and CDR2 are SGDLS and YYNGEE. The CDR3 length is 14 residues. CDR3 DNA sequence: TGTGCCAGCAGCACCAGGGACAGGGGTGAAAAACTGTTTTTT. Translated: CASSTRDRGEKLFF. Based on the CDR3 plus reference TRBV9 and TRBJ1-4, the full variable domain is DSGVTQTPKHLITATGQRVTLRCSPRSGDLSVYWYQQSLDQGLQFLIQYYNGEERAKGNILERFSAQQFPDLHSELNLSSLELGDSALYFCASSTRDRGEKLFFGSGTQLSVL.

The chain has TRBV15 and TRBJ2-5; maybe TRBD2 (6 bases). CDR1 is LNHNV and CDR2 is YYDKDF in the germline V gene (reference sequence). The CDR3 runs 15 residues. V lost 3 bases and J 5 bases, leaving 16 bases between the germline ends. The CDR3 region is CATSRDPSAGETQYF. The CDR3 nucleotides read TGTGCCACCAGCAGGGACCCGTCAGCGGGCGAGACCCAGTACTTC.

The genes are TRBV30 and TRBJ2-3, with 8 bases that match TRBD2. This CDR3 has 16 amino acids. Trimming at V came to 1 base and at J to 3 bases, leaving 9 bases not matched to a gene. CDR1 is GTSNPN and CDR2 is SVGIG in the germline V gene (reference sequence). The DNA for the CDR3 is TGTGCCTGGAGTGGATCCAGCGGGGGTGTGACAGATACGCAGTATTTT. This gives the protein CAWSGSSGGVTDTQYF.

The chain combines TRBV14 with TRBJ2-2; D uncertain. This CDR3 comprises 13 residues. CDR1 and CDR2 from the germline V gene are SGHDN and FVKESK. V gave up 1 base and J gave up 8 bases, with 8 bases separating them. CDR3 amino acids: CASSQGEGGELFF. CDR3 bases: TGTGCCAGCAGCCAAGGGGAAGGAGGGGAGCTGTTTTTT.

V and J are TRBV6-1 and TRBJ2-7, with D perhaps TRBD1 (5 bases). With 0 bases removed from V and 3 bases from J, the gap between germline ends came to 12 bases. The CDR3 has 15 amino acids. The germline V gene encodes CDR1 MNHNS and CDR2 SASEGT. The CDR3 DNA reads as TGTGCCAGCAGTGAAGCCCCAGACAGTTTCTACGAGCAGTACTTC. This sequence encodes CASSEAPDSFYEQYF.

The CDR3 DNA is TGTGCCTGGTCGCCCCCTGCCGCCCCCTACTGGGATGGCTACACCTTC. As protein: CAWSPPAAPYWDGYTF. V and J are TRBV30 and TRBJ1-2, with D unresolved. V was pared by 5 bases and J by 6 bases, with 25 bases between. Germline lookup yields CDR1 GTSNPN and CDR2 SVGIG (reference sequence). The CDR3 consists of 16 residues.

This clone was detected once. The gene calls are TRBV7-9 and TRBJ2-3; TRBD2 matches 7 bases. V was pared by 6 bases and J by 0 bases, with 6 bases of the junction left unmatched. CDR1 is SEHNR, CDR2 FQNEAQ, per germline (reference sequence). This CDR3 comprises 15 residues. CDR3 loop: CASRLTSVSTDTQYF. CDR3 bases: TGTGCCAGCAGGCTCACTAGCGTGAGCACAGATACGCAGTATTTT.

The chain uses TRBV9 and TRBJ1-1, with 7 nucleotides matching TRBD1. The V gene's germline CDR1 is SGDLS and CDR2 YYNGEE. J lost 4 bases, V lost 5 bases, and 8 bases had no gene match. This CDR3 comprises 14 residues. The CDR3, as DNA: TGTGCCAGCAGAGAGGGGGCGTTGAGCACTGAAGCTTTCTTT. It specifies CASREGALSTEAFF.

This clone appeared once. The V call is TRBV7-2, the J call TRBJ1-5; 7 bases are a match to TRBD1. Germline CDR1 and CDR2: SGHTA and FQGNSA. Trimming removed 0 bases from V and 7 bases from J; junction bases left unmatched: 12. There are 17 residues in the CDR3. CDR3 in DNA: TGTGCCAGCAGCTTAGCCCCCACGACAGGGTCGGGCCAGCCCCAGCATTTT. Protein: CASSLAPTTGSGQPQHF.

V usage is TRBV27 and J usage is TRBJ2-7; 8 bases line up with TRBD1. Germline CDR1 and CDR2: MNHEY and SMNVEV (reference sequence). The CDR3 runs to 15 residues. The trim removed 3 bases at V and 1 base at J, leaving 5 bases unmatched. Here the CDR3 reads CASSFGGQGSYEQYF. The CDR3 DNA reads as TGTGCCAGCAGTTTTGGAGGACAGGGTTCCTACGAGCAGTACTTC.

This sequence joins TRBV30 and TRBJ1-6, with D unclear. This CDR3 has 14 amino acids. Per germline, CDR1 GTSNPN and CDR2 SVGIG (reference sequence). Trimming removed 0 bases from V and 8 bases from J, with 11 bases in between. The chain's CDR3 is CAWSVLSGDSPLHF. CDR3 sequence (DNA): TGTGCCTGGAGTGTACTGTCAGGAGATTCACCCCTCCACTTT.

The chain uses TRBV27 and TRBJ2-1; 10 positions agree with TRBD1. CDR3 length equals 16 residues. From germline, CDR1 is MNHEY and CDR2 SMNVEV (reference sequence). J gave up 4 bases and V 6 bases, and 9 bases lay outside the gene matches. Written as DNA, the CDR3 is TGTGCCAGCAGCTCCCCTAGGGACAGGGGATACAATGAGCAGTTCTTC. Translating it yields CASSSPRDRGYNEQFF.

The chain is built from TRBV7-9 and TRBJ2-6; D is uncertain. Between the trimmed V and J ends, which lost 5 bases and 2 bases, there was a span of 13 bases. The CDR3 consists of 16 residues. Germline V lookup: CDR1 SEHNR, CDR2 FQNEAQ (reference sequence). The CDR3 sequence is CASSPRLFPGANVLTF. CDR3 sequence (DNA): TGTGCCAGCAGCCCCCGACTTTTTCCTGGGGCCAACGTCCTGACTTTC.

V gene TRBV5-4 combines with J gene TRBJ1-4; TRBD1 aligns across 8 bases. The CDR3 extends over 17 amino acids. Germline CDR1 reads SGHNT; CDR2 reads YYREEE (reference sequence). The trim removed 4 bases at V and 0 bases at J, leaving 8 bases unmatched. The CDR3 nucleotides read TGTGCCAGCAGCCCCGGGACAGGTGGCGCAACTAATGAAAAACTGTTTTTT. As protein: CASSPGTGGATNEKLFF.

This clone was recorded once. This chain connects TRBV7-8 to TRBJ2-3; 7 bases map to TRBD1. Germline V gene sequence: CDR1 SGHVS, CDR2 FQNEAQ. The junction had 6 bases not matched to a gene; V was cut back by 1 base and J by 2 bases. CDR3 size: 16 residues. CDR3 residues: CASSLVAGGLTDTQYF. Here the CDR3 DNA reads TGTGCCAGCAGCTTAGTTGCAGGGGGTCTCACAGATACGCAGTATTTT.

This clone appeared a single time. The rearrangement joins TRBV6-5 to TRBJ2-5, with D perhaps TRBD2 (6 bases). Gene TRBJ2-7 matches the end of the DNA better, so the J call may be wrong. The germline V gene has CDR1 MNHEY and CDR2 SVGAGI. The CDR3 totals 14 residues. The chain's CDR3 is CASSPDYISYEQYF. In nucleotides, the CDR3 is TGTGCCAGCAGCCCGGACTACATCTCCTACGAGCAGTACTTC.

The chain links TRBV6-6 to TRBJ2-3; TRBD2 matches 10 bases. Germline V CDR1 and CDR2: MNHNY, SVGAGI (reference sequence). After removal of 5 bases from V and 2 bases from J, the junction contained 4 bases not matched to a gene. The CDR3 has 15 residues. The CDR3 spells CASSGLAAVTDTQYF. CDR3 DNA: TGTGCCAGCAGTGGACTAGCGGCAGTCACAGATACGCAGTATTTT.